The rows below give T cell receptor beta chains drawn from one sample of a study of CD8 T cells in Susac syndrome. One entry per CDR3 protein results from TCRdb running MiXCR on the immunoSEQ multiplex PCR reads. The table records 200,000 to 250,000 distinct CDR3 sequences, about 95% of them present only once. The sequenced sample consisted of CD4+ T cells from PBMCs. The receptors were gathered from a human donor with Susac syndrome. CDR3s include the opening cysteine and the closing phenylalanine or tryptophan. A D gene is named only where the DNA matches it firmly. Size is stated for part of the rows, as once, few or many counts, or as a class when the clone is expanded.

>TRBJ2-7|TRBV4-1|NA|NA
CASSQDSEQYF
TGCGCCAGCAGCCAAGATTCCGAGCAGTACTTC
>TRBJ2-5|TRBV20-1|NA|NA
CSASSSGYGWETQYF
TGCAGTGCGAGCAGTAGCGGCTACGGGTGGGAGACCCAGTACTTC
>TRBJ2-3|TRBV5-6|NA|NA
CASSLGSAADTQYF
TGTGCCAGCAGCTTAGGGTCCGCGGCAGATACGCAGTATTTT
>TRBJ2-6|TRBV7-2|NA|NA
CASSSWDGSGANVLTF
TGTGCCAGCAGCTCCTGGGACGGCTCTGGGGCCAACGTCCTGACTTTC
>TRBJ2-7|TRBV29-1|NA|NA
CSVKTGRSSYEQYF
TGCAGCGTGAAAACAGGGAGGAGCTCCTACGAGCAGTACTTC
>TRBJ1-1|TRBV5-1|few|NA
CASSTTGTDTEAFF
TGCGCCAGCAGCACCACGGGTACGGACACTGAAGCTTTCTTT
>TRBJ2-1|TRBV21-1|NA|NA
CASREVSNNEQFF
TGTGCCAGCAGGGAGGTGTCTAACAATGAGCAGTTCTTC
>TRBJ1-6|TRBV7-2|NA|NA
CASSPEYNSPLHF
TGTGCCAGCAGCCCTGAATATAATTCACCCCTCCACTTT
>TRBJ2-1|TRBV12-5|NA|TRBD2
CASGLERGRSYNEQFF
TGTGCTAGTGGTTTGGAGCGGGGGCGCTCCTACAATGAGCAGTTCTTC
>TRBJ1-1|TRBV20-1|NA|TRBD1
CSAATGGYNTEAFF
TGCAGTGCCGCGACAGGGGGCTACAACACTGAAGCTTTCTTT
>TRBJ2-7|TRBV29-1|NA|TRBD1
CSVGQGAHEQYF
TGCAGCGTTGGGCAGGGGGCGCACGAGCAGTACTTC
>TRBJ2-5|TRBV5-6|NA|TRBD2
CASSLRGAGGETQYF
TGTGCCAGCAGCTTGAGGGGTGCCGGGGGGGAGACCCAGTACTTC
>TRBJ2-1|TRBV29-1|NA|NA
CSAHRDNEQFF
TGCAGCGCTCACAGGGATAATGAGCAGTTCTTC
>TRBJ2-7|TRBV9|NA|TRBD2
CASSPSGGAVYEQYF
TGTGCCAGCAGCCCTAGCGGGGGGGCGGTCTACGAGCAGTACTTC
>TRBJ1-1|TRBV29-1|once|TRBD1
CSVAQGAITEAFF
TGCAGCGTTGCACAGGGGGCGATCACTGAAGCTTTCTTT
>TRBJ1-1|TRBV10-3|NA|TRBD1
CAISEGQGGATEAFF
TGTGCCATCAGTGAAGGACAGGGAGGGGCCACTGAAGCTTTCTTT
>TRBJ1-2|TRBV7-9|NA|NA
CASSLENGAGYTF
TGTGCCAGCAGCTTAGAAAACGGGGCTGGCTACACCTTC
>TRBJ1-5|TRBV12-3/TRBV12-4|NA|NA
CASSPNRAYSNQPQHF
TGTGCCAGCAGTCCTAACAGGGCGTATAGCAATCAGCCCCAGCATTTT
>TRBJ2-2|TRBV7-3|NA|NA
CASSLSWTYDTGELFF
TGTGCCAGCAGCTTATCTTGGACATACGATACCGGGGAGCTGTTTTTT
>TRBJ2-2|TRBV30|NA|TRBD1
CAWSLSGTGRKAGELFF
TGTGCCTGGAGTCTCTCCGGGACAGGGAGGAAGGCCGGGGAGCTGTTTTTT
>TRBJ2-5|TRBV25-1|NA|NA
CASSDEEGGPGETQYF
TGTGCCAGCAGTGATGAGGAGGGGGGGCCGGGGGAGACCCAGTACTTC
>TRBJ1-5|TRBV20-1|once|NA
CSASRRNQPQHF
TGCAGTGCTAGTCGCCGAAATCAGCCCCAGCATTTT
>TRBJ1-2|TRBV4-1|NA|NA
CASSQDNRAAYGYTF
TGCGCCAGCAGCCAAGATAACAGGGCCGCCTATGGCTACACCTTC
>TRBJ2-3|TRBV9|NA|NA
CASSVGGGQTTDTQYF
TGTGCCAGCAGCGTAGGGGGGGGACAGACCACAGATACGCAGTATTTT
>TRBJ1-1|TRBV14|NA|NA
CASSPPGTVRNTEAFF
TGTGCCAGCAGCCCGCCAGGGACGGTTCGGAACACTGAAGCTTTCTTT
>TRBJ2-2|TRBV11-3|few|NA
CASSPGLDTGELFF
TGTGCCAGCAGCCCGGGGTTGGACACCGGGGAGCTGTTTTTT
>TRBJ2-1|TRBV6-2/TRBV6-3|NA|NA
CASREINEQFF
TGTGCCAGCAGAGAGATCAATGAGCAGTTCTTC
>TRBJ2-3|TRBV7-7|NA|NA
CASSVQVADTQYF
TGTGCTAGCAGCGTACAGGTAGCAGATACGCAGTATTTT
>TRBJ1-2|TRBV4-3|NA|TRBD1
CASSLNPQGQTYGYTF
TGCGCCAGCAGCCTGAATCCACAGGGACAGACGTATGGCTACACCTTC
>TRBJ2-1|TRBV6-5|NA|NA
CASSTDRTSYNEQFF
TGTGCCAGCAGTACCGACAGGACCTCCTACAATGAGCAGTTCTTC
>TRBJ2-6|TRBV6-2/TRBV6-3|NA|NA
CASSYGLISGANVLTF
TGTGCCAGCAGTTACGGACTTATCTCTGGGGCCAACGTCCTGACTTTC
>TRBJ1-1|TRBV9|NA|NA
CASSVGPEGTEAFF
TGTGCCAGCAGCGTGGGGCCTGAAGGGACTGAAGCTTTCTTT
>TRBJ1-1|TRBV6-2/TRBV6-3|once|NA
CAGSQGDLNTEAFF
TGTGCCGGATCTCAAGGTGACTTGAACACTGAAGCTTTCTTT
>TRBJ2-5|TRBV20-1|NA|NA
CSARIPTETQYF
TGCAGTGCTAGAATCCCAACAGAGACCCAGTACTTC
>TRBJ2-1|TRBV20-1|NA|TRBD2
CSAMSVAGNANEQFF
TGCAGTGCCATGAGTGTAGCGGGGAACGCTAATGAGCAGTTCTTC
>TRBJ2-5|TRBV5-1|NA|NA
CASSSLPGVETQYF
TGCGCCAGCAGCTCCCTTCCGGGGGTAGAGACCCAGTACTTC
>TRBJ2-1|TRBV4-2|NA|TRBD2
CASARASGYNEQFF
TGTGCCAGCGCTAGGGCTAGCGGATACAATGAGCAGTTCTTC
>TRBJ2-5|TRBV2|NA|NA
CASSSRRDQETQYF
TGTGCCAGCAGCTCCCGACGGGACCAAGAGACCCAGTACTTC
>TRBJ1-2|TRBV12-3/TRBV12-4|NA|NA
CASRSPGIFYGYTF
TGTGCCAGCAGATCCCCCGGGATCTTCTATGGCTACACCTTC
>TRBJ1-1|TRBV30|NA|TRBD1
CAWLTTGRTEAFF
TGTGCCTGGTTAACGACAGGGCGCACTGAAGCTTTCTTT
>TRBJ2-5|TRBV7-9|NA|TRBD1
CASSHQGTGVWEETQYF
TGTGCCAGCAGCCACCAAGGGACAGGGGTTTGGGAGGAGACCCAGTACTTC